This TCR beta chain came from a study of blood T cell repertoires in COVID-19. Across the study: Samples taken during acute and convalescent COVID-19 were collected in the United States, Italy and Spain. PBMCs, B-cell-depleted T cells, or T cells provided the cDNA or gDNA that made up the material.

Authors' data handling: Estimated nucleated cell counts came from reference gene primer amplification. The data were produced by immunoSEQ multiplex PCR, yet TCRdb's version contains in-frame clones alone and is incomplete. That table supplies the V and J calls and clone size; D and trimming were determined from the DNA. The sample shows hundreds of thousands of clones, 87% of them seen only once. V lost 5 bases, J lost 2 bases, and 14 bases lay in between. The CDR3 totals 15 residues. CDR1 is MDHEN, CDR2 SYDVKM, per germline. The sample consisted of peripheral blood. The V gene is TRBV28, the J gene TRBJ2-3, with D possibly matching TRBD2 (5 bases). The TCR comes from a woman under 30 who had recovered from COVID-19. The CDR3 loop is CASSKTDSSTDTQYF. CDR3 sequence (DNA): TGTGCCAGCAGTAAGACGGACTCCTCCACAGATACGCAGTATTTT. Variable domain in full (rest from reference TRBV28 and TRBJ2-3): DVKVTQSSRYLVKRTGEKVFLECVQDMDHENMFWYRQDPGLGLRLIYFSYDVKMKEKGDIPEGYSVSREKKERFSLILESASTNQTSMYLCASSKTDSSTDTQYFGPGTRLTVL.